One sample yielded the 11 T cell receptor beta chains listed below, sequenced in a study of CD8 T cells in Susac syndrome. The RNA, roughly 0.45 to 1 ug, was put through reverse transcription using random hexamers. TCRdb re-called the immunoSEQ multiplex PCR reads with MiXCR, one entry per CDR3 protein. The data show around 200,000 distinct CDR3 sequences, 90% to 97% seen once. Input material: CD4+ T cells from PBMCs. All receptors come from a human donor with Susac syndrome.

CDR3 DNA sequence: TGTGCCAGCAGTGAACAGAGTTACGAGCAGTACTTC. The encoded protein is CASSEQSYEQYF. This chain joins TRBV25-1 and TRBJ2-7; D is unresolved. Germline V gives CDR1 MGHDK, CDR2 SYGVNS. Trimming left V 2 bases short and J 4 bases short, with 6 bases between. The CDR3 extends over 12 amino acids.

This clonotype was observed a few times. The rearrangement joins TRBV19 to TRBJ2-7; 7 bases are shared with TRBD2. CDR1 is LNHDA, CDR2 SQIVND, per germline (reference sequence). V trimming: 5 bases; J trimming: 0 bases; junction bases outside the gene matches: 13. The CDR3 has 17 amino acids. The CDR3 DNA reads TGTGCCAGTAGTCTCAACAGACCAGCGGGGACCTCCTACGAGCAGTACTTC. Protein: CASSLNRPAGTSYEQYF.

The rearrangement joins TRBV3-1 to TRBJ1-1; D gene unclear. There are 14 residues in the CDR3. Trimming left V 4 bases short and J 0 bases short, with 9 bases between. The germline CDR1 and CDR2 sequences are LGHDT and YNNKEL (reference sequence). The CDR3 DNA follows: TGTGCCAGCAGCCCGGACCTCATGAACACTGAAGCTTTCTTT. Translating gives CASSPDLMNTEAFF.

The chain is built from TRBV11-2 and TRBJ2-6; D gene ambiguous. The CDR3 spans 16 residues. The V gene lost 2 bases and the J gene lost 3 bases, with 11 bases spanning the gap. Looked up from germline, CDR1 is SGHAT and CDR2 is FQNNGV. As DNA, the CDR3 is TGTGCCAGCAGCTTAAATCGGGCTAGTGGGGCCAACGTCCTGACTTTC. Translating gives CASSLNRASGANVLTF.

The rearrangement joins TRBV12-3 or TRBV12-4 to TRBJ1-5; D might be TRBD1 (5 bases). The V end lost 2 bases, the J end lost 3 bases, and 17 bases lay between the germline ends. The CDR3 has 17 residues. CDR3 in amino acids: CASSLPPQGGNNQPQHF. For the CDR3, the DNA is TGTGCCAGCAGTTTACCTCCGCAGGGAGGAAACAATCAGCCCCAGCATTTT.

CDR3 sequence reads: CAWNPQGANYGYTF. The CDR3 coding sequence is TGTGCCTGGAATCCACAGGGGGCGAACTATGGCTACACCTTC. This chain joins TRBV30 and TRBJ1-2; 9 bases fit TRBD1. The length of the CDR3 is 14 residues. Germline V CDR1 and CDR2: GTSNPN, SVGIG (reference sequence). The J segment lost 2 bases and the V segment lost 4 bases, leaving 5 bases of the junction unmatched.

CDR3 DNA: TGTGCCAGCAGCTTAGCCTCCTATAATTCACCCCTCCACTTT. Translating it yields CASSLASYNSPLHF. V usage is TRBV7-6 and J usage is TRBJ1-6, with D unclear. V was clipped by 0 bases and J by 0 bases, with 0 bases between them. CDR3 length: 14 amino acids. Germline V gene lookup returns CDR1 SGHVS and CDR2 FNYEAQ.

This clonotype was seen only once. The J gene is TRBJ2-5, the V gene TRBV12-3 or TRBV12-4; 8 bases line up with TRBD2. J was trimmed by 5 bases and V by 6 bases; bases with no gene match: 14. The length of the CDR3 is 16 residues. In nucleotides, the CDR3 is TGTGCCAGCAGCCCCGGACTAGCTCGTCTGCGGGAGACCCAGTACTTC. Protein sequence: CASSPGLARLRETQYF.

Here the CDR3 DNA reads TGTGCCAGCAGCTTCCTCCAGGGCTATGGCTACACCTTC. Protein: CASSFLQGYGYTF. This chain connects TRBV7-8 to TRBJ1-2; possible D gene TRBD1, 5 bases. Germline-derived CDR1 and CDR2 are SGHVS and FQNEAQ. The V and J ends lost 3 bases and 4 bases respectively, with 9 bases between them. There are 13 residues in the CDR3.

The chain carries TRBV30 and TRBJ2-1; 9 nucleotides match TRBD2. Germline V gene data show CDR1 as GTSNPN and CDR2 as SVGIG (reference sequence). This CDR3 region has 14 residues. Trimming took 1 base from V and 7 from J; bases not matched to a gene: 5. The chain's CDR3 is CAWSEKRGVNEQFF. DNA for the CDR3: TGTGCCTGGAGTGAGAAGCGGGGGGTGAATGAGCAGTTCTTC.

This clonotype was detected once. The chain links TRBV6-6 to TRBJ1-6; no clear D. The CDR3 length is 16 residues. Trimming left V 5 bases short and J 7 bases short, with 18 bases between. Germline-derived CDR1 and CDR2 are MNHNY and SVGAGI (reference sequence). CDR3 sequence reads: CASSPRSAATNSPLHF. CDR3 DNA sequence: TGTGCCAGCAGTCCCCGTTCGGCAGCAACCAATTCACCCCTCCACTTT.